Listed below are T cell receptor beta chains from one sample, sequenced in a study of blood T cell repertoires in COVID-19. The method was immunoSEQ multiplex PCR; TCRdb's version includes in-frame clones alone and lacks a portion of them. The sample lists around 160,000 clones; about 90% were seen once. The sample taken for sequencing was peripheral blood. The receptor set was obtained from a man aged 60 to 75 with acute or convalescent COVID-19. Each CDR3 is given with its conserved first and last residue. A D gene is named only where the DNA matches it firmly. The listing skips clone size in some rows; elsewhere it reads once, few, many or a size class.

J	size	V	D	DNA	CDR3
TRBJ1-2	-	TRBV7-2	-	TGTGCCAGCAGCTTGGACAGCTATGGCTACACCTTC	CASSLDSYGYTF
TRBJ2-7	-	TRBV21-1	-	TGTGCCATCACTCCGCCGACAGGATCTACCTACGAGCAGTACTTC	CAITPPTGSTYEQYF
TRBJ2-1	-	TRBV25-1	-	TGTGCCAGCAGTCCCCCGGGGTACAATGAGCAGTTCTTC	CASSPPGYNEQFF
TRBJ2-7	-	TRBV11-2	-	TGTGCCAGCAGCCCTAGTGGGGGCTACTACGAGCAGTACTTC	CASSPSGGYYEQYF
TRBJ2-2	-	TRBV5-6	-	TGTGCCAGCAGCTTGTTGGGCAGGGTGAGCACCGGGGAGCTGTTTTTT	CASSLLGRVSTGELFF
TRBJ1-1	-	TRBV18	-	TGTGCCAGCTCACCAGGGGCGTACACTGAAGCTTTCTTT	CASSPGAYTEAFF
TRBJ2-7	-	TRBV21-1	-	TGTGCCAGTTCACCCAATCCTGACAGGGAAAACTACGAGCAGTACTTC	CASSPNPDRENYEQYF
TRBJ2-3	-	TRBV18	-	TGTGCCAGCTCACCAGATAGAGATACGCAGTATTTT	CASSPDRDTQYF
TRBJ1-1	-	TRBV29-1	-	TGCAGCGTTGAAGGGCTGAACACTGAAGCTTTCTTT	CSVEGLNTEAFF
TRBJ2-5	-	TRBV12-1	-	TGTGCCAGCAGCTATTTATCCGGTGCAGGGGGTCAAGAGACCCAGTACTTC	CASSYLSGAGGQETQYF
TRBJ2-2	-	TRBV18	TRBD1	TGTGCCAGCTCACCGTCCAGGACAGGGGGCACCGGGGAGCTGTTTTTT	CASSPSRTGGTGELFF
TRBJ2-3	-	TRBV5-4	TRBD1	TGTGCCAGCAGCCAACAGGGGGCGAAAGATACGCAGTATTTT	CASSQQGAKDTQYF
TRBJ1-5	few	TRBV19	TRBD1	TGTGCCAGTAGTCCTCCGGGACAGGGCAATCAGCCCCAGCATTTT	CASSPPGQGNQPQHF
TRBJ2-3	-	TRBV21-1	-	TGTGCCAGCAGCAGAAAAATCTGGCGCCCCGGACAGGGGGAAAAGGGAGATACGCAGTATTTT	CASSRKIWRPGQGEKGDTQYF
TRBJ1-3	-	TRBV5-1	-	TGCGCCAGCAGCTTGGCTGGCCCAGGCTCTGGAAACACCATATATTTT	CASSLAGPGSGNTIYF
TRBJ1-1	-	TRBV6-5	TRBD1	TGTGCCAGCAGTTACGTGGGACAGGGGGCGCGGAATGAAGCTTTCTTT	CASSYVGQGARNEAFF
TRBJ1-4	-	TRBV2	-	TGTGCCAGCAGCCGGAACAGGGTAGCTAATGAAAAACTGTTTTTT	CASSRNRVANEKLFF
TRBJ1-1	-	TRBV11-2	-	TGTGCCAGCAGCTTGGATCTTGGACGAGGGCTGAACACTGAAGCTTTCTTT	CASSLDLGRGLNTEAFF
TRBJ2-7	few	TRBV5-1	-	TGCGCCAGCAGCCTTAACACCGGGATCTACTACGAGCAGTACTTC	CASSLNTGIYYEQYF
TRBJ1-3	-	TRBV5-3	-	TGTGCCAGACAGGATTCGAGCTCTGGAAACACCATATATTTT	CARQDSSSGNTIYF
TRBJ1-3	-	TRBV10-3	-	TGTGCCATCAGCGTGAGAGGTCTCTCTGGAAACACCATATATTTT	CAISVRGLSGNTIYF
TRBJ1-2	-	TRBV27	TRBD1	TGTGCCAGCAGTTTATTTAGGGGGGACAGGGGGATAGGTGGCTACACCTTC	CASSLFRGDRGIGGYTF
TRBJ2-2	-	TRBV19	TRBD1	TGTGCCAGTAGATCGACAGGGAGATCTACCGGGGAGCTGTTTTTT	CASRSTGRSTGELFF
TRBJ1-2	-	TRBV7-9	-	TGTGCCAGCAGCTTAAGGAGGTTGAATGGCTACACCTTC	CASSLRRLNGYTF
TRBJ1-6	-	TRBV5-1	-	TGCGCCAGCAGCTTGAACGGGTTTATAAATTCACCCCTCCACTTT	CASSLNGFINSPLHF
TRBJ2-1	once	TRBV5-4	TRBD2	TGTGCCAGCAGCCGTTCAGCGGGGGGGAACTACAATGAGCAGTTCTTC	CASSRSAGGNYNEQFF
TRBJ2-1	-	TRBV11-2	-	TGTGCCAGCAGCCGGTCGACAGGATTTGACAATGAGCAGTTCTTC	CASSRSTGFDNEQFF
TRBJ2-2	-	TRBV7-3	TRBD1	TGTGCCAGCAGCTTGAGCGACAGGGGGCGAGCCACCGGGGAGCTGTTTTTT	CASSLSDRGRATGELFF
TRBJ1-1	-	TRBV5-4	TRBD1	TGTGCCAGCAGCTTCGACAGGGCGTACACTGAAGCTTTCTTT	CASSFDRAYTEAFF
TRBJ2-2	-	TRBV2	TRBD1	TGTGCCACAACCAGGGACAGTCGCACCGGGGAGCTGTTTTTT	CATTRDSRTGELFF
TRBJ1-2	-	TRBV19	-	TGTGCCAGTAGTTTATTAGCAAATGGCTACACCTTC	CASSLLANGYTF
TRBJ1-1	once	TRBV7-2	-	TGTGCCAGCAGCTTCCAGACCTCAGGGGTCACTGAAGCTTTCTTT	CASSFQTSGVTEAFF
TRBJ2-2	-	TRBV3-1/TRBV3-2	-	TGTGCCAGCAGCCCCCATTCCGGGGGAACCGGGGAGCTGTTTTTT	CASSPHSGGTGELFF
TRBJ1-2	-	TRBV7-9	TRBD1	TGCGCCAGCAGCTTAGTGACAGGGGTTGGCTACACCTTC	CASSLVTGVGYTF
TRBJ1-5	-	TRBV24-1	TRBD1	TGTGCCACCAGTGATCCCGGGACAGGGAATAATCAGCCCCAGCATTTT	CATSDPGTGNNQPQHF
TRBJ1-4	-	TRBV19	-	TGTGCCACTCACCGAGGTGGGGGCGGTAATGAAAAACTGTTTTTT	CATHRGGGGNEKLFF
TRBJ1-5	-	TRBV3-1/TRBV3-2	-	TGTGCCAGCAGCCCCGGGTCCCAGGGTAGCAATCAGCCCCAGCATTTT	CASSPGSQGSNQPQHF
TRBJ1-6	-	TRBV5-1	-	TGCGCCAGCAGCCGTGGGGGGGACTCACCCCTCCACTTT	CASSRGGDSPLHF